This T cell receptor beta chain was recovered during a study of T cell repertoires in cytomegalovirus infection. General study results and limits: The study identified carriers of CMV plus the relevant HLA from cumulative public TCR beta family frequency.

Germline V CDR1 and CDR2: MNHNS, SASEGT. V shed 7 bases and J shed 1 base, with 7 bases lying between them. The CDR3 has 12 residues. This clonotype was recorded many times. As yet, its antigen is unknown. One entry per CDR3 protein, called by TCRdb with MiXCR from the reads. Of 830,000 or so distinct CDR3 sequences in the sample, approximately 29% were seen once. Here the sequenced sample was cultured CD8+ T cells from PBMCs, taken from culture after CMV antigen stimulation. This chain links TRBV6-1 with TRBJ1-1; D not certain. The clonotype was recovered from a human donor in good health (CMV status not recorded). Some clones in this sample may be carry-over from other donors' samples. The CDR3 DNA sequence: TGTGCCAGCATTCTGGGGAACACTGAAGCTTTCTTT. This translates into CASILGNTEAFF.